What follows are 9 T cell receptor beta chains derived from one specimen sequenced in a study of blood T cell repertoires in COVID-19 (dated by TCRdb to about 2020). Library generation was performed with the immunoSEQ multiplex PCR assay. The table comes from immuneACCESS by way of TCRdb, which keeps in-frame sequences with V and J called. Part of the clones is missing from these tables; in studies checked, under half for an unresolved V gene and the rest for unknown reasons. The sample table lists around 61,000 clones, roughly 89% of them with a count of one. Jointly, the top ten make up around two fifths of the sample. Sequencing was carried out using peripheral blood. Receptors originate from an older woman with COVID-19, enrolled during active disease.

This clone was seen once. This sequence joins TRBV27 and TRBJ2-2; weak D call: TRBD2 (6 bases). The CDR3 consists of 14 residues. Germline CDR1 and CDR2: MNHEY and SMNVEV (reference sequence). V lost 5 bases, J lost 11 bases, and 18 bases lay in between. The CDR3: CASSPGTYRGELFF. In DNA, the CDR3 is TGTGCCAGCAGTCCAGGGACTTACCGTGGCGAGCTGTTTTTT.

The V call is TRBV7-9, the J call TRBJ2-7; TRBD2 aligns across 7 bases. The CDR3 loop spans 13 amino acids. CDR1 is SEHNR and CDR2 is FQNEAQ in the germline V gene (reference sequence). Trimming cost V 5 bases and J 7 bases; bases outside gene matches: 8. CDR3 sequence: CASSTKGRAEQYF. The CDR3, as DNA: TGTGCCAGCAGCACTAAGGGGAGGGCAGAGCAGTACTTC.

The rearrangement uses TRBV19 and TRBJ2-3; D might be TRBD2 (6 bases). V was pared by 7 bases and J by 1 base, with 21 bases between. The CDR3 totals 17 residues. Germline values: CDR1 LNHDA, CDR2 SQIVND (reference sequence). For the CDR3, the DNA is TGTGCCAGTACCAAACTCCCAGGGCGGGACGGCACAGATACGCAGTATTTT. Amino acids: CASTKLPGRDGTDTQYF.

This CDR3 is CASRDIWSYTF. In nucleotides, the CDR3 is TGTGCCAGCAGGGACATCTGGAGCTACACCTTC. The chain is built from TRBV2 and TRBJ1-2; TRBD1 is a possible D gene (5 bases). The CDR3 has 11 amino acids. Germline assignment: CDR1 SNHLY and CDR2 FYNNEI. Trimming cost V 6 bases and J 9 bases, with 11 bases left between them.

The V and J genes are TRBV4-2 and TRBJ1-5, with D perhaps TRBD1 (5 bases). The CDR3 sequence is 15 residues long. Germline V lookup: CDR1 LGHNA, CDR2 YNFKEQ. V lost 6 bases, J lost 5 bases, and 17 bases lay in between. The CDR3 nucleotides read TGTGCCAGCAGACTAGACCCGGGGGTGGATCAGCCCCAGCATTTT. Protein: CASRLDPGVDQPQHF.

This sequence joins TRBV5-1 and TRBJ1-2, with D possibly being TRBD1 (5 bases). V lost 4 bases to trimming and J lost 8 bases, with 21 bases between them. The germline gives CDR1 SGHRS, CDR2 YFSETQ. The CDR3 is 15 amino acids. CDR3 nucleotides: TGCGCCAGCAGCGCGGGACTGCCCGGGCGGGGAGGCTACACCTTC. It codes for CASSAGLPGRGGYTF.

The V and J genes are TRBV6-1 and TRBJ1-6; D is undetermined. The CDR3 is made up of 17 amino acids. Germline V gene data show CDR1 as MNHNS and CDR2 as SASEGT. Trimming pared 0 bases from V and 4 bases from J, leaving 13 bases between. DNA for the CDR3: TGTGCCAGCAGTGAAGCGAGGGAGATCCAGTATAATTCACCCCTCCACTTT. Protein: CASSEAREIQYNSPLHF.

The gene calls are TRBV28 and TRBJ1-2, with D perhaps TRBD1 (5 bases). Germline values: CDR1 MDHEN, CDR2 SYDVKM. The CDR3 is 15 amino acids. The V end was cut by 6 bases, the J end by 4 bases, with 18 bases between. CDR3 sequence: CASSLGLPGAYGYTF. CDR3 DNA sequence: TGTGCCAGCAGCTTGGGACTTCCCGGAGCCTATGGCTACACCTTC.

This rearrangement joins TRBV29-1 to TRBJ2-2, with D tentatively TRBD2 (5 bases). Between the trimmed V and J ends, which lost 2 bases and 4 bases, there was a span of 5 bases. Germline loops: CDR1 SQVTM, CDR2 ANQGSEA. This CDR3 has 12 amino acids. CDR3 nucleotides: TGCAGCGTTGAAAGCGGCACCGGGGAGCTGTTTTTT. It specifies CSVESGTGELFF.